This entry concerns a single TCR beta chain. Germline V gene lookup returns CDR1 SGHNT and CDR2 YYREEE (reference sequence). V lost 0 bases and J 1 base, leaving 7 bases between the germline ends. CDR3 length: 14 amino acids. The data are from a study of CD8+ T cells in alopecia areata. Treatment described: oral pan-JAK inhibitor, 5-10 mg twice daily. The authors extracted RNA and reverse transcribed it into cDNA as the sequencing template. Assay: immunoSEQ multiplex PCR; the TCRdb copy retains only in-frame clones and omits some. The repertoire holds 130,000 or so clones, with around 87% as singletons.

The rearrangement links TRBV5-4 to TRBJ2-5; D ambiguous. The sequence was obtained from a human donor with alopecia areata. Sequences were derived from CD8+ T cells sorted from blood, sampled at week 4, from a patient treated with tofacitinib. CDR3 in amino acids: CASSLAGGQETQYF. CDR3 DNA sequence: TGTGCCAGCAGCTTGGCTGGCGGCCAAGAGACCCAGTACTTC.